Following are 5 T cell receptor beta chains from one sample sequenced in a study of cytomegalovirus exposure and HLA in healthy donors. The method was immunoSEQ multiplex PCR; TCRdb's version includes in-frame clones alone and lacks a portion of them. Here the sample spans some 66,000 clones, 95% to 97% being singletons. Material for sequencing was PBMCs. These receptors were collected from a woman aged 18 to 35 in good health and CMV-seropositive.

The CDR3 DNA follows: TGTGCCAGCAGGGGCACGGAGGATTATCAGCCCCAGCATTTT. It encodes CASRGTEDYQPQHF. The chain uses TRBV27 and TRBJ1-5; D is unclear. V shed 6 bases and J shed 5 bases, with 14 bases lying between them. The CDR3 length is 14 residues. In germline, CDR1 is MNHEY, CDR2 SMNVEV (reference sequence).

The rearrangement joins TRBV11-2 to TRBJ2-3; 12 positions agree with TRBD2. The CDR3 sequence is 19 residues long. CDR1 and CDR2 (germline): SGHAT, FQNNGV. V trimming: 3 bases; J trimming: 0 bases; junction bases outside the gene matches: 10. The CDR3 reads CASSLFSLAGGPSTDTQYF. DNA for the CDR3: TGTGCCAGCAGCTTGTTTTCGCTAGCGGGAGGGCCCAGCACAGATACGCAGTATTTT.

The chain has TRBV28 and TRBJ1-1; maybe TRBD1 (5 bases). V was pared by 2 bases and J by 4 bases, with 11 bases between. This CDR3 has 14 residues. Germline CDR1 reads MDHEN; CDR2 reads SYDVKM. The CDR3 coding sequence is TGTGCCAGCAGTTTACATGGGGCTTTCACTGAAGCTTTCTTT. This sequence encodes CASSLHGAFTEAFF.

This sequence joins TRBV19 and TRBJ2-7; 7 bases are a match to TRBD1. Germline lookup yields CDR1 LNHDA and CDR2 SQIVND (reference sequence). The CDR3 runs to 14 residues. With V trimmed by 4 bases and J by 1 base, 4 bases remained unmatched. The CDR3 protein is CASSTRQGSYEQYF. The CDR3, as DNA: TGTGCCAGTAGTACCCGACAGGGATCCTACGAGCAGTACTTC.

The chain uses TRBV7-3 and TRBJ1-1; D uncertain. From germline, CDR1 is SGHTA and CDR2 FQGTGA. The CDR3 is 11 residues long. The ends were cut back, 4 bases at V and 11 bases at J, with 11 bases in the middle. This CDR3 is CASSSPSRAFF. CDR3 bases: TGTGCCAGCAGCTCCCCCTCCCGGGCTTTCTTT. Full variable domain (remainder filled in from reference TRBV7-3 and TRBJ1-1): GAGVSQTPSNKVTEKGKYVELRCDPISGHTALYWYRQSLGQGPEFLIYFQGTGAADDSGLPNDRFFAVRPEGSVSTLKIQRTERGDSAVYLCASSSPSRAFFGQGTRLTVV.